This is a list of T cell receptor beta chains from one sample in a study of T cells after yellow fever vaccination. TCRdb reprocessed the 5' RACE reads with MiXCR, giving one entry per CDR3 protein. The sample has hundreds of thousands of distinct CDR3 sequences; around an eighth are singletons. The starting material was PBMCs, obtained on the day of the yellow fever booster vaccination. The receptors shown here come from a man aged 30 to 45 who received the YFV17D yellow fever vaccine. The CDR3 runs from the conserved cysteine through the conserved F or W. The D gene is left open where the match is weak. Clone size is stated in some rows and not others, as once, few, many or a class when expanded.

D	J	V	size	CDR3	DNA
TRBD1	TRBJ2-5	TRBV7-9	-	CASSLFGTEETQYF	TGTGCCAGCAGCTTATTCGGGACAGAAGAGACCCAGTACTTC
TRBD1	TRBJ2-1	TRBV5-1	-	CASSDIQGNEQFF	TGCGCCAGCAGCGACATACAGGGGAATGAGCAGTTCTTC
-	TRBJ2-3	TRBV7-3	few	CASSSMTGEDTQYF	TGTGCCAGCAGCTCAATGACCGGGGAGGATACGCAGTATTTT
TRBD1	TRBJ2-3	TRBV15	few	CATSRVQGADTQYF	TGTGCCACCAGCAGAGTGCAGGGGGCAGATACGCAGTATTTT
-	TRBJ2-7	TRBV5-1	-	CASSLAAAYEQYF	TGCGCCAGCAGCTTGGCCGCGGCCTACGAGCAGTACTTC
-	TRBJ2-7	TRBV28	-	CASSFGHPYEQYF	TGTGCCAGCAGTTTTGGGCATCCTTACGAGCAGTACTTC
TRBD2	TRBJ2-3	TRBV5-1	few	CASSPSGAGERGTQYF	TGCGCCAGCAGCCCCTCGGGAGCGGGGGAGAGGGGTACGCAGTATTTT
-	TRBJ1-1	TRBV6-5	few	CASSYEQGRATEAFF	TGTGCCAGCAGTTACGAACAGGGAAGGGCCACTGAAGCTTTCTTT
-	TRBJ2-5	TRBV7-2	many	CASSLTREETQYF	TGTGCCAGCAGCTTAACCAGGGAAGAGACCCAGTACTTC
-	TRBJ1-1	TRBV20-1	-	CSDQAVSGTEAFF	TGCAGTGATCAGGCGGTCTCGGGCACTGAAGCTTTCTTT